This TCR beta chain was obtained from a study of T cells in Graves' hyperthyroidism and ophthalmopathy. Study results and caveats: A model built on 13 V-J features separated ophthalmopathy from stable hyperthyroidism.

This clonotype was seen only a few times. Its antigen is not identified. Germline loops: CDR1 SGHRS, CDR2 YFSETQ. This CDR3 spans 14 amino acids. V was cut by 4 bases and J by 1 base, with 12 bases left in between. TCR beta CDR3 sequences were amplified from RNA transcripts. The TCR CDR3 was amplified in a first-round RT-PCR using the HTBI primer set. MiXCR was run by TCRdb on the multiplex PCR reads, yielding one entry per CDR3 protein. The sample lists about 740,000 distinct CDR3 sequences, around 13% occurring once. Sequenced: blood. This TCR derives from a young woman with Graves' hyperthyroidism. V is TRBV5-1 and J is TRBJ2-7, with D uncertain. The CDR3 region has the DNA TGCGCCAGCAGCGCGACCCTAGGATCCTACGAGCAGTACTTC. Protein: CASSATLGSYEQYF.